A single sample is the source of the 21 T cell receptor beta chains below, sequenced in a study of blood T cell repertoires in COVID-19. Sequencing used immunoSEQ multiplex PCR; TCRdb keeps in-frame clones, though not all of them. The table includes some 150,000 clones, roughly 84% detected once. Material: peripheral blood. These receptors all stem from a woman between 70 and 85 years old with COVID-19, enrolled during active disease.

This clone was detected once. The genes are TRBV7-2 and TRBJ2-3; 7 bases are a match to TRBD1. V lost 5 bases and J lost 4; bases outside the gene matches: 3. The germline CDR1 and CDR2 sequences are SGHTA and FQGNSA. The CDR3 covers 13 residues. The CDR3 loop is CASSKQGSDTQYF. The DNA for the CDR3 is TGTGCCAGCAGCAAACAGGGGTCAGATACGCAGTATTTT.

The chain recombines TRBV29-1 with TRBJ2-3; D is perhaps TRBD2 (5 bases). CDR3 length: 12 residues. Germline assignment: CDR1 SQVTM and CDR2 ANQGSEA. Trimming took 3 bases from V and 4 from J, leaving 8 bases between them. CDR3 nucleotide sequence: TGCAGCGTTGAGTTCGGGGCAGATACGCAGTATTTT. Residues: CSVEFGADTQYF.

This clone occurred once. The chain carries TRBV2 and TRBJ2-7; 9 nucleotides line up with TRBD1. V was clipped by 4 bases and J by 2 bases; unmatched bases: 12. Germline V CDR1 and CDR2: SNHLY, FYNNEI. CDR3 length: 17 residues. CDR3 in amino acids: CASSGLRSGTGPYEQYF. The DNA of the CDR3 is TGTGCCAGCAGTGGTTTGAGATCCGGGACAGGGCCCTACGAGCAGTACTTC. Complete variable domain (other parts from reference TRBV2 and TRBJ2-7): EPEVTQTPSHQVTQMGQEVILRCVPISNHLYFYWYRQILGQKVEFLVSFYNNEISEKSEIFDDQFSVERPDGSNFTLKIRSTKLEDSAMYFCASSGLRSGTGPYEQYFGPGTRLTVT.

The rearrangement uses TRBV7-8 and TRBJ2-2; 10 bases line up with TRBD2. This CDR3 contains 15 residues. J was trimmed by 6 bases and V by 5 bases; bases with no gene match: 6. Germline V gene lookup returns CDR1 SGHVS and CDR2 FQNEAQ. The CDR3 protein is CASSASGSWSGELFF. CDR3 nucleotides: TGTGCCAGCAGCGCTAGCGGGAGTTGGTCCGGGGAGCTGTTTTTT.

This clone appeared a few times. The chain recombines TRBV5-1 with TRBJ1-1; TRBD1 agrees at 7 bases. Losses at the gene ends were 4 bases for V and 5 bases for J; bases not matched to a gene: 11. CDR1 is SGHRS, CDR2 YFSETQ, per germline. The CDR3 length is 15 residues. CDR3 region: CASSLVGGGKTEAFF. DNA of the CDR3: TGCGCCAGCAGCCTGGTAGGGGGCGGGAAAACTGAAGCTTTCTTT. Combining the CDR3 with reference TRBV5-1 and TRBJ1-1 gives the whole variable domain KAGVTQTPRYLIKTRGQQVTLSCSPISGHRSVSWYQQTPGQGLQFLFEYFSETQRNKGNFPGRFSGRQFSNSRSEMNVSTLELGDSALYLCASSLVGGGKTEAFFGQGTRLTVV.

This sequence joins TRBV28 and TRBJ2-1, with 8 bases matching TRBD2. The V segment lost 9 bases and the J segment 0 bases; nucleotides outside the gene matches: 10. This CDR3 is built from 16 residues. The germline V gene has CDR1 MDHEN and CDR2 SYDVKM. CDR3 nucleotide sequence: TGTGCCAGGCTGAGACCGGGAGGGAGCTCCTACAATGAGCAGTTCTTC. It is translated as CARLRPGGSSYNEQFF. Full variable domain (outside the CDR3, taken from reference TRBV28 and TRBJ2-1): DVKVTQSSRYLVKRTGEKVFLECVQDMDHENMFWYRQDPGLGLRLIYFSYDVKMKEKGDIPEGYSVSREKKERFSLILESASTNQTSMYLCARLRPGGSSYNEQFFGPGTRLTVL.

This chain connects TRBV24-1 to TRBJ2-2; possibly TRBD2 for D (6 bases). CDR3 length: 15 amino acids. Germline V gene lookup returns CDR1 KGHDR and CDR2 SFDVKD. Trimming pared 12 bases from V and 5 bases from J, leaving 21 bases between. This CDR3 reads CAPGGGPVETGELFF. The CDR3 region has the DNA TGTGCCCCCGGAGGAGGGCCGGTTGAAACCGGGGAGCTGTTTTTT.

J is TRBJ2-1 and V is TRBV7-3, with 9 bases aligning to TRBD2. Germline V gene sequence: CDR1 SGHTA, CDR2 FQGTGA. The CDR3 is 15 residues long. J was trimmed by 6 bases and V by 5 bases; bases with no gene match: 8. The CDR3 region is CASSNRAGGTNEQFF. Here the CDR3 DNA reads TGTGCCAGCAGCAATCGAGCGGGGGGCACCAATGAGCAGTTCTTC.

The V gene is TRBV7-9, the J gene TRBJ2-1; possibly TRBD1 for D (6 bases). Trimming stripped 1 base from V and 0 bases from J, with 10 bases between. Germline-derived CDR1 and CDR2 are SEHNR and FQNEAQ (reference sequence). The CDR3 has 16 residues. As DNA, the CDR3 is TGTGCCAGCAGCTTAGACCTACAGGGCTCCTACAATGAGCAGTTCTTC. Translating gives CASSLDLQGSYNEQFF.

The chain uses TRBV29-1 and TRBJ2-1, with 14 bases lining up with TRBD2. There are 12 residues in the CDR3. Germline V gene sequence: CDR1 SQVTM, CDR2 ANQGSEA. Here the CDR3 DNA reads TGCGGACTGGGACTAGCGGGAGACGAGCAGTTCTTC. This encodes CGLGLAGDEQFF.

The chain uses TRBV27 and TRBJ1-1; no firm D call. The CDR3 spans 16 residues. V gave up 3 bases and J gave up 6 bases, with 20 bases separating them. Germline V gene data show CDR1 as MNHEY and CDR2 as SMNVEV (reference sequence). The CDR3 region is CASSFRGSPSRAEAFF. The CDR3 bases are TGTGCCAGCAGTTTTAGAGGGTCCCCCTCTAGGGCTGAAGCTTTCTTT.

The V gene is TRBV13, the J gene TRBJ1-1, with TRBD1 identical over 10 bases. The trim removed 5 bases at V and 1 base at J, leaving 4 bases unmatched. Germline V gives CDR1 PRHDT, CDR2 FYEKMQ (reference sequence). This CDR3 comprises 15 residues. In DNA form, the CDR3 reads TGTGCCAGCAGCCCCAGGACAGGGGGGAACACTGAAGCTTTCTTT. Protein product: CASSPRTGGNTEAFF.

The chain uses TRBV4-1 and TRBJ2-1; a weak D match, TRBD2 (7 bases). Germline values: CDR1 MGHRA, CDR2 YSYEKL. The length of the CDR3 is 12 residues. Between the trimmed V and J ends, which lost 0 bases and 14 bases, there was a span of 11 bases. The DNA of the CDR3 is TGCGCCAGCAGCCAAGATCAGGGGAGGGAGTTCTTC. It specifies CASSQDQGREFF.

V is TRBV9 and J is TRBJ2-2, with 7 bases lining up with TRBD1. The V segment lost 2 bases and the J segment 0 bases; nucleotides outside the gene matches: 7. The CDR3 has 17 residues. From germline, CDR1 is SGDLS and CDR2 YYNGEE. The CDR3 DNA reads TGTGCCAGCAGCGTGACAAGGGGACAGCCGAACACCGGGGAGCTGTTTTTT. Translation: CASSVTRGQPNTGELFF.

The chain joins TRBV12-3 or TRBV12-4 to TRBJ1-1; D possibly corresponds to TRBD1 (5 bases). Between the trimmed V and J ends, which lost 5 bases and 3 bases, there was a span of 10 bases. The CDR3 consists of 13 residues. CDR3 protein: CASSARQYTEAFF. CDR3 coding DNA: TGTGCCAGCAGTGCGAGACAGTACACTGAAGCTTTCTTT.

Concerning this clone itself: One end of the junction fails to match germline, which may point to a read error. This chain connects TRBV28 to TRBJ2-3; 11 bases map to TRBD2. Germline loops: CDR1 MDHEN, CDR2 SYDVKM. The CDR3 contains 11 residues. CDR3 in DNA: TGTGCCAGCAGTTTGACTAGCGGGACGAACTTT. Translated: CASSLTSGTNF. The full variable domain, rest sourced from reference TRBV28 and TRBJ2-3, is DVKVTQSSRYLVKRTGEKVFLECVQDMDHENMFWYRQDPGLGLRLIYFSYDVKMKEKGDIPEGYSVSREKKERFSLILESASTNQTSMYLCASSLTSGTNFGPGTRLTVL.

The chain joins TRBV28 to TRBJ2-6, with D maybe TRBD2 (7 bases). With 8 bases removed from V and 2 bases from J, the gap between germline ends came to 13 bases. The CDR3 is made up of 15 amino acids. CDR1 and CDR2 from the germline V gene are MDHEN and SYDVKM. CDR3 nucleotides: TGTGCCAGCCGTGAGGGGGGGGCTGGGGCCAACGTCCTGACTTTC. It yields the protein CASREGGAGANVLTF.

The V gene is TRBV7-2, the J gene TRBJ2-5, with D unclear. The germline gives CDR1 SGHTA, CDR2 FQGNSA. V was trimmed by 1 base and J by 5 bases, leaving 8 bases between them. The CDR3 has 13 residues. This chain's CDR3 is CASSLDIMETQYF. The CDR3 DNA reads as TGTGCCAGCAGCTTAGACATCATGGAGACCCAGTACTTC.

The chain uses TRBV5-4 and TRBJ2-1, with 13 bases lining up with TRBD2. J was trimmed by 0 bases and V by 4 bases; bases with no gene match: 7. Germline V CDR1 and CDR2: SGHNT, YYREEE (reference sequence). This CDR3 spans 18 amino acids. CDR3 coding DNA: TGTGCCAGCAGCGACGGGACTAGCGGGAAGAGCTCCTACAATGAGCAGTTCTTC. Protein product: CASSDGTSGKSSYNEQFF.

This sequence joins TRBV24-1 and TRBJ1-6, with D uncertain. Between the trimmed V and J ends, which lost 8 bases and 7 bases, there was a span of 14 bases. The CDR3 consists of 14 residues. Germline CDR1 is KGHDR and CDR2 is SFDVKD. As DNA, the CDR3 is TGTGCCACCACCCCCGGGGTTCGGAATTCACCCCTCCACTTT. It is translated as CATTPGVRNSPLHF.

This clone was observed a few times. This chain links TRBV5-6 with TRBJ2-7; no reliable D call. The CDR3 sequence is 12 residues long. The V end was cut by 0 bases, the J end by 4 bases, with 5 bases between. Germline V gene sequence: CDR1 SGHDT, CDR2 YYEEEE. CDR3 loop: CASSLGRYEQYF. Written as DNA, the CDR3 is TGTGCCAGCAGCTTGGGGCGGTACGAGCAGTACTTC.